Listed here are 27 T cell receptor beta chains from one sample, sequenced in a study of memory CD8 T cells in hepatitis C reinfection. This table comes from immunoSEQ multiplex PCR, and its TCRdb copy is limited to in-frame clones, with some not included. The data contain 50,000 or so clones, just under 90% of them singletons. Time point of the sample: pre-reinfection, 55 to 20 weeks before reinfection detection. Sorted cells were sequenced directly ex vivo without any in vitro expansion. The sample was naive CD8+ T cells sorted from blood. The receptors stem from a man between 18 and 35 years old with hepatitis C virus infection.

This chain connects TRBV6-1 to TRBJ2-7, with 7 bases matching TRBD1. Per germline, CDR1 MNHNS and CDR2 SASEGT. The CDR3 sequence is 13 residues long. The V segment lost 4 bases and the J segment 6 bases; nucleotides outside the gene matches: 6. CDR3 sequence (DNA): TGTGCCAGCAGTGCCACAGGGGTGGGCGAGCAGTACGTC. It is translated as CASSATGVGEQYV.

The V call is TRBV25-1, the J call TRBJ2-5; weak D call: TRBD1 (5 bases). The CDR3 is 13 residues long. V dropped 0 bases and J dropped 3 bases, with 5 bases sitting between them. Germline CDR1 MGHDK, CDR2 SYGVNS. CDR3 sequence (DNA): TGTGCCAGCAGTGAATACAGGGAAGAGACCCAGTACTTC. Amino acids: CASSEYREETQYF.

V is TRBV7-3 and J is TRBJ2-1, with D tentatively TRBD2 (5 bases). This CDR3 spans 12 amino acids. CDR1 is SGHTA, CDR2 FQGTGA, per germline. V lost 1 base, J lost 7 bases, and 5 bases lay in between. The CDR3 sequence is CASSLSGNEQFF. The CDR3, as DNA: TGTGCCAGCAGCTTAAGCGGGAATGAGCAGTTCTTC. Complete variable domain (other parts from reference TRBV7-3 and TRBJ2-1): GAGVSQTPSNKVTEKGKYVELRCDPISGHTALYWYRQSLGQGPEFLIYFQGTGAADDSGLPNDRFFAVRPEGSVSTLKIQRTERGDSAVYLCASSLSGNEQFFGPGTRLTVL.

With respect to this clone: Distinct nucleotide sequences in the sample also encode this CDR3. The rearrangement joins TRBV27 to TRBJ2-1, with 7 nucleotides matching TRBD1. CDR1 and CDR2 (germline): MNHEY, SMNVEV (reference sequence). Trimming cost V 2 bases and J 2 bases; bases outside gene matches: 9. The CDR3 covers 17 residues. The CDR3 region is CASSLNEGDSAYNEQFF. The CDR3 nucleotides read TGTGCCAGCAGTTTAAACGAAGGGGACAGTGCCTACAATGAGCAGTTCTTC.

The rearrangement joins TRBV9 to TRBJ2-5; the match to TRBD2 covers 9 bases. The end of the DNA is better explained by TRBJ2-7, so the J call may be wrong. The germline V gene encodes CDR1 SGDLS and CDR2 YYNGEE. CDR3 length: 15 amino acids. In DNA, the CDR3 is TGTGCCAGCAGCCCCGGGGCTAGCGGGACGTACGAGCAGTACTTC. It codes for CASSPGASGTYEQYF.

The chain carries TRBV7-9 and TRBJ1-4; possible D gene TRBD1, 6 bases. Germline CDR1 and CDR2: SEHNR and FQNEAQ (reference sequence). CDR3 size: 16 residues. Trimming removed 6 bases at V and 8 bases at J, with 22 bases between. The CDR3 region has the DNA TGTGCCAGCAGTGTAGGGGCAGGGGTCGGCGGGGAAAAACTGTTTTTT. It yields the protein CASSVGAGVGGEKLFF. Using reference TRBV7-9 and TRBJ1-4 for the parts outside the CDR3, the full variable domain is DTGVSQNPRHKITKRGQNVTFRCDPISEHNRLYWYRQTLGQGPEFLTYFQNEAQLEKSRLLSDRFSAERPKGSFSTLEIQRTEQGDSAMYLCASSVGAGVGGEKLFFGSGTQLSVL.

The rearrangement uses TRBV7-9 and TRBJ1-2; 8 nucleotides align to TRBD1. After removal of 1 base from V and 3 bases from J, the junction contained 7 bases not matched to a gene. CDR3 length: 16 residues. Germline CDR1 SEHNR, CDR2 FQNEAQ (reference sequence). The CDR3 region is CASSLVGQGLHYGYTF. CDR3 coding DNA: TGTGCCAGCAGCTTAGTCGGACAGGGTCTGCACTATGGCTACACCTTC.

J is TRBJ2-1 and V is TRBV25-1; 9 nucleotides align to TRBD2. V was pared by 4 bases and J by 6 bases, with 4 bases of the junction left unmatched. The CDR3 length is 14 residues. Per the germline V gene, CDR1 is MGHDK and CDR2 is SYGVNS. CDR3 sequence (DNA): TGTGCCAGCAGTGTATTAGCGGGAGTCAATGAGCAGTTCTTC. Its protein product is CASSVLAGVNEQFF.

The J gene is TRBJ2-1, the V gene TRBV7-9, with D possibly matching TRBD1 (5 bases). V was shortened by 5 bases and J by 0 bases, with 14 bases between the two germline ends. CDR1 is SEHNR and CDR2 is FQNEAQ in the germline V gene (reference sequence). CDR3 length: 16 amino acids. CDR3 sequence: CASSPPGSSSYNEQFF. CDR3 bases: TGTGCCAGCAGCCCGCCAGGGTCGAGCTCCTACAATGAGCAGTTCTTC.

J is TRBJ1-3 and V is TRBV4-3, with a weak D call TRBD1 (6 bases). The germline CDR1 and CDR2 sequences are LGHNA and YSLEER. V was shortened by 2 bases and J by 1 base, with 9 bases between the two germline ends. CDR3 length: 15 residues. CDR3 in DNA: TGCGCCAGCAGCCAAAACAGGGTTTCTGGAAACACCATATATTTT. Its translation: CASSQNRVSGNTIYF.

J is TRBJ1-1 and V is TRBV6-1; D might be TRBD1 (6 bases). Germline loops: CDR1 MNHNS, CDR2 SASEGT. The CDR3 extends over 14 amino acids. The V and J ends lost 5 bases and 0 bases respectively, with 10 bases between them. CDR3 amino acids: CASSNNRVNTEAFF. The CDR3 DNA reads TGTGCCAGCAGTAACAACAGGGTGAACACTGAAGCTTTCTTT.

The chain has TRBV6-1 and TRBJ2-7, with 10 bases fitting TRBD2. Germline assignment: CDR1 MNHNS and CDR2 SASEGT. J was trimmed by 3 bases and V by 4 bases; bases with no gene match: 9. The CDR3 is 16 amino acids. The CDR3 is CASSGGSGRTHYEQYF. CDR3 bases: TGTGCCAGCAGTGGAGGTAGCGGGAGGACCCACTACGAGCAGTACTTC.

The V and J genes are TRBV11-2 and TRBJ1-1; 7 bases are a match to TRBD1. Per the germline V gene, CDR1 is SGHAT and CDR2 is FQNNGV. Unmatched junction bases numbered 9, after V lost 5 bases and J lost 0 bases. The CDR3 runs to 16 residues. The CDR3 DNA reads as TGTGCCAGCAGCCATCCTAGGGACAGCATGAACACTGAAGCTTTCTTT. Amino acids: CASSHPRDSMNTEAFF.

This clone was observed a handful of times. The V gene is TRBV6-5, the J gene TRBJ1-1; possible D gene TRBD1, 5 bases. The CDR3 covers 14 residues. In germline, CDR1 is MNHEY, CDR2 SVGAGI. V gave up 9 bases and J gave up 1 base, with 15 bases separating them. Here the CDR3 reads CASGPREGNTEAFF. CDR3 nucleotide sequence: TGTGCCAGTGGGCCCAGGGAAGGGAACACTGAAGCTTTCTTT.

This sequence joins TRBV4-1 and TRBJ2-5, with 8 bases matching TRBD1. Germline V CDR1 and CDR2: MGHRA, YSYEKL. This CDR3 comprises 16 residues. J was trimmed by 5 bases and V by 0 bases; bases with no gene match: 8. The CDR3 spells CASSQDIAGGWETQYF. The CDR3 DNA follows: TGCGCCAGCAGCCAAGATATTGCAGGGGGCTGGGAGACCCAGTACTTC.

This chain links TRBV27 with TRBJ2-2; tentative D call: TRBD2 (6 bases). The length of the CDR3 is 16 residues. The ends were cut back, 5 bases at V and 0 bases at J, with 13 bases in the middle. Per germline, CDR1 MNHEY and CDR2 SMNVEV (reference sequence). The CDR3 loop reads CASSPRWGANTGELFF. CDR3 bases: TGTGCCAGCAGTCCCCGTTGGGGGGCGAACACCGGGGAGCTGTTTTTT.

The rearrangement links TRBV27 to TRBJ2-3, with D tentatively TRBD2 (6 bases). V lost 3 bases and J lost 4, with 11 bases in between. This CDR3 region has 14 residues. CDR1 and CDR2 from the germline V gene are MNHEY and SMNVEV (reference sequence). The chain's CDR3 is CASSLGLQPDTQYF. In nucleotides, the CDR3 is TGTGCCAGCAGTTTGGGACTCCAGCCAGATACGCAGTATTTT.

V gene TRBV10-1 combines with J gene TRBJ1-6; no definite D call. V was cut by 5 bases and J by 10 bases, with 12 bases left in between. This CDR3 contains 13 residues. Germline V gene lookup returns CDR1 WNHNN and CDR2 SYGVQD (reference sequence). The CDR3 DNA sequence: TGCGCCAGCAGTCCCGGACGAGGGTCACCCCTCCACTTT. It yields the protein CASSPGRGSPLHF.

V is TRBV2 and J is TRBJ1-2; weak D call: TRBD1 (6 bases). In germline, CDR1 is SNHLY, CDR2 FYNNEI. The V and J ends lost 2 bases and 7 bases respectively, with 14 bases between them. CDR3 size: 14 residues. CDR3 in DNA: TGTGCCAGCAGTGAACCCAGGGGTTTAGGTGGCTACACCTTC. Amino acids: CASSEPRGLGGYTF. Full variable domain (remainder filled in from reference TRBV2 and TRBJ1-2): EPEVTQTPSHQVTQMGQEVILRCVPISNHLYFYWYRQILGQKVEFLVSFYNNEISEKSEIFDDQFSVERPDGSNFTLKIRSTKLEDSAMYFCASSEPRGLGGYTFGSGTRLTVV.

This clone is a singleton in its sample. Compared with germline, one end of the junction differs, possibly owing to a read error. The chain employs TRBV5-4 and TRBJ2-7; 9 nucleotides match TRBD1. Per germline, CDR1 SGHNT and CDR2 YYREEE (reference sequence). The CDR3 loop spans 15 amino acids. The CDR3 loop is CASSHGTGSSDEQYF. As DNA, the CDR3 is TGTGCCAGCAGCCACGGGACAGGGTCCTCCGACGAGCAGTACTTC. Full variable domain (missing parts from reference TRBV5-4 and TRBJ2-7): ETGVTQSPTHLIKTRGQQVTLRCSSQSGHNTVSWYQQALGQGPQFIFQYYREEENGRGNFPPRFSGLQFPNYSSELNVNALELDDSALYLCASSHGTGSSDEQYFGPGTRLTVT.

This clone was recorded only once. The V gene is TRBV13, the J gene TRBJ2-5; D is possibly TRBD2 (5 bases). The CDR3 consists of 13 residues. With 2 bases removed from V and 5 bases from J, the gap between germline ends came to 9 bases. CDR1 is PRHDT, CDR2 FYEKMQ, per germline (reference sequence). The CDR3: CASSLWGVETQYF. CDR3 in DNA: TGTGCCAGCAGCTTATGGGGAGTTGAGACCCAGTACTTC.

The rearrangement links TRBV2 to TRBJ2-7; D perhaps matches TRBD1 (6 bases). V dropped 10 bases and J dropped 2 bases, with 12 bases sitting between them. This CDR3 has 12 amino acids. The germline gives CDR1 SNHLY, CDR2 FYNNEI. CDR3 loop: CATTGIPYEQYV. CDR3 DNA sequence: TGTGCCACCACAGGGATTCCCTACGAGCAGTACGTC.

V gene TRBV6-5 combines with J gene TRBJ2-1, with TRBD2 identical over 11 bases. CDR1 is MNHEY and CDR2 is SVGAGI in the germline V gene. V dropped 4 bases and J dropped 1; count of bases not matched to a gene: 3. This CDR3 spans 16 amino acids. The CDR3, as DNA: TGTGCCAGCAGTTTAGCGGGAGGGGCTTCCTACAATGAGCAGTTCTTC. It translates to CASSLAGGASYNEQFF.

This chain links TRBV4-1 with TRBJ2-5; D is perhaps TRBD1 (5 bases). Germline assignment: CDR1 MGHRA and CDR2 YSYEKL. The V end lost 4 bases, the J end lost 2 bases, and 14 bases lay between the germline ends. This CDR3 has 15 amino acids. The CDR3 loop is CASSPNPGPQETQYF. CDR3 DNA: TGCGCCAGCAGCCCCAACCCAGGGCCGCAAGAGACCCAGTACTTC.

CDR3 protein: CASSLYTSGDNEQFF. CDR3 in DNA: TGTGCCAGCAGCTTATACACTAGCGGGGACAATGAGCAGTTCTTC. The chain is built from TRBV11-2 and TRBJ2-1; TRBD2 aligns across 10 bases. V lost 2 bases and J lost 5; bases outside the gene matches: 3. The CDR3 runs to 15 residues. CDR1 and CDR2 from the germline V gene are SGHAT and FQNNGV.

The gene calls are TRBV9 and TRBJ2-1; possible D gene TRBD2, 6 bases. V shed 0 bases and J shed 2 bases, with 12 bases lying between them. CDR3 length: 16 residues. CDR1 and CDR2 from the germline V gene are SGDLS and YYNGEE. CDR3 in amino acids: CASSVDGGAPYNEQFF. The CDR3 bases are TGTGCCAGCAGCGTAGATGGCGGGGCTCCCTACAATGAGCAGTTCTTC.

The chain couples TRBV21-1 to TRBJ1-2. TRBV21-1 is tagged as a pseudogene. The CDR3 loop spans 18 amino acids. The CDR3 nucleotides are TGTGCCAGCAGCAAAGGAAAGGCCGGGGAGGGTTTGAACTATGGCTACACCTTC. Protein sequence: CASSKGKAGEGLNYGYTF.